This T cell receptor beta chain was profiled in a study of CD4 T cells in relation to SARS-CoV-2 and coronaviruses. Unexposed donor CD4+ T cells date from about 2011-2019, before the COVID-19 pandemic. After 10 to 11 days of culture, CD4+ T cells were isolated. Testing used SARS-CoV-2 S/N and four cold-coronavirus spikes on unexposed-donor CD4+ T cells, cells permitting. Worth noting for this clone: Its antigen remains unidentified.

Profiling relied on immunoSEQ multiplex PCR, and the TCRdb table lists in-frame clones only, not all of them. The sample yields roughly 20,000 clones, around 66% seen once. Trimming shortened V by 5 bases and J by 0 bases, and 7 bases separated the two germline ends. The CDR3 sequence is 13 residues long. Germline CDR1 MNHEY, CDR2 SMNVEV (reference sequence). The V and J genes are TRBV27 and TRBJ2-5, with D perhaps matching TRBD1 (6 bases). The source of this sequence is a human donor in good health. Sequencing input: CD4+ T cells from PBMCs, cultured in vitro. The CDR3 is CASSNRDQETQYF. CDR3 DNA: TGTGCCAGCAGTAACAGGGACCAAGAGACCCAGTACTTC.